Listed below are T cell receptor beta chains from one sample, sequenced in a study of T cells expressing NK-cell markers. Following a re-call of the 5' RACE reads, TCRdb has one entry per CDR3 protein and lacks DNA. Its table lists 150,000 to 180,000 distinct CDR3 sequences. The sample comprised blood T cells: a sorted CD56 or NKG2C T cell subset, CD4+ or CD8+ T cells, or bulk PBMC T cells (not recorded which). Source of these receptors: a woman in her 50s in good health. Both conserved end residues are part of each CDR3. The size of a clone is reported for some rows only, either as once, few or many, or as a class for expanded clones.

>TRBJ1-3|TRBV5-4|-
CASSSGEAGNTIYF
>TRBJ2-1|TRBV13|-
CASSIRGRTPEQFF
>TRBJ2-1|TRBV27|-
CASSLGTTYNEQFF
>TRBJ2-7|TRBV29-1|-
CSAIPGPPYEQYF
>TRBJ2-7|TRBV4-1|-
CASSSQKGAYEQYF
>TRBJ2-1|TRBV19|-
CASTLDRVGGEQFF
>TRBJ2-3|TRBV7-9|-
CASSLVISGTTDTQYF
>TRBJ1-1|TRBV14|-
CASSQDEGMVTEAFF
>TRBJ1-1|TRBV4-1|-
CASSQEDPGADTEAFF
>TRBJ1-6|TRBV11-2|-
CASSLGDYNSPLHF
>TRBJ2-7|TRBV7-9|-
CASSPTDRESYEQYF
>TRBJ1-2|TRBV19|-
CASSVPGTKHGYTF
>TRBJ2-3|TRBV10-3|-
CAISESSGSTDTQYF
>TRBJ2-7|TRBV7-2|-
CASSLAREIIEDEQYF
>TRBJ2-1|TRBV12-3/TRBV12-4|-
CASNQPGREQFF
>TRBJ1-1|TRBV25-1|-
CASSTPGFVTEAFF
>TRBJ2-2|TRBV7-9|-
CASSPGGVPWAGELFF
>TRBJ2-7|TRBV12-3/TRBV12-4|-
CASSLGGPTYEQYF
>TRBJ2-7|TRBV5-1|-
CASRISYEQYF
>TRBJ2-1|TRBV14|-
CASSQWRGNNEQFF
>TRBJ2-3|TRBV27|-
CASSLWGPSEGQNTDTQYF
>TRBJ2-3|TRBV7-8|-
CASSGRGELTDTQYF
>TRBJ2-7|TRBV27|-
CASSPDRGDLDEQYF
>TRBJ2-4|TRBV6-5|-
CASSYYGPQDNIQYF
>TRBJ2-5|TRBV5-6|-
CASSSSGVGYQETQYF
>TRBJ1-1|TRBV19|-
CASTPITGDLFTEAFF
>TRBJ2-3|TRBV10-3|-
CAISESEVWVTDTQYF
>TRBJ2-3|TRBV10-3|large
CAISEALDPDTQYF
>TRBJ2-3|TRBV27|-
CASSLFSSGGATDTQYF
>TRBJ2-5|TRBV27|-
CASGEREGSETQYF
>TRBJ2-1|TRBV5-5|-
CASSLSGMMYNEQFF
>TRBJ2-1|TRBV12-3/TRBV12-4|-
CASSLRTSGYSYNEQFF
>TRBJ1-5|TRBV12-3/TRBV12-4|-
CASSLDRDYHQPQHF
>TRBJ2-1|TRBV2|-
CASSGLANEQFF
>TRBJ2-5|TRBV27|-
CASSSHTEREGETQYF
>TRBJ2-7|TRBV12-3/TRBV12-4|-
CASSTRLAGLVGGFYEQYF
>TRBJ2-1|TRBV24-1|-
CATSDLAGGPYNEQFF
>TRBJ1-1|TRBV19|-
CASNPSLHTEAFF
>TRBJ2-3|TRBV6-1|-
CASHEGTSGADTQYF
>TRBJ2-1|TRBV10-1|-
CASSDPGLAGGNEQFF
>TRBJ2-3|TRBV19|-
CASSISREITDTQYF
>TRBJ2-5|TRBV12-3/TRBV12-4|-
CASSPHRDFQETQYF
>TRBJ2-7|TRBV11-2|-
CACGGGSYEQYF
>TRBJ1-5|TRBV9|-
CASSAAGTGAQPQHF
>TRBJ2-1|TRBV24-1|-
CATSDLDRAWFF
>TRBJ2-7|TRBV5-6|-
CASSLGPVREQYF
>TRBJ2-3|TRBV20-1|-
CSARDTGRGHRTDTQYF
>TRBJ2-1|TRBV5-5|-
CASSLTDNEQFF